This T cell receptor (beta chain) was documented in a study of naive CD8 T cells in extremely preterm neonates. Samples were taken at extremely preterm deliveries at roughly 23-28 weeks of gestation. About 20,000 to 100,000 naive CD8+ T cells were sorted per sample. For this clone: Its target is not known.

TCRdb's copy holds only in-frame clones and misses some; the assay was immunoSEQ multiplex PCR. The table lists about 5,000 clones, about 95% of them singletons. Study-wide findings and caveats: Compared with all age groups, preterm neonates showed less repertoire richness. Preterm CDR3s were shorter than older groups', with fewer N additions and less trimming.

The V gene's germline CDR1 is SQVTM and CDR2 ANQGSEA. This CDR3 contains 15 residues. With V trimmed by 6 bases and J by 5 bases, 7 bases remained unmatched. Sequencing was performed on naive CD8+ T cells from cord blood. The rearrangement uses TRBV29-1 and TRBJ2-3, with 14 bases matching TRBD2. The TCR originated in a boy who was born preterm. CDR3 coding DNA: TGCAGCGTGGGGACTAGCGGGAGTCCCGTAGATACGCAGTATTTT. Its translation is CSVGTSGSPVDTQYF.